This TCR beta chain is from a study of beta chain features in type 1 diabetes. Study background: The examined sorted cells totaled under 120 million across samples.

With 5 bases removed from V and 3 bases from J, the gap between germline ends came to 14 bases. This CDR3 is built from 14 residues. Per the germline V gene, CDR1 is SGHTA and CDR2 is FQGNSA. Points from the study as a whole: For Type 1 diabetes patients, all four CD4+ subsets carried TCRB CDR3s that were moderately but significantly shorter.

About this clone: The antigen is undetermined.

Investigators reverse transcribed all isolated RNA, so they sequenced expressed TCRB transcripts. The data were produced by immunoSEQ multiplex PCR, yet TCRdb's version contains in-frame clones alone and is incomplete. Here the sample spans around 310,000 clones, less than 15% being singletons. The sample taken for sequencing was naive CD4+ T cells from blood. The chain is built from TRBV7-2 and TRBJ2-7, with D tentatively TRBD2 (5 bases). This receptor was identified in a woman aged 18-29 years with type 1 diabetes. The CDR3 sequence: CASSQAVDFYEQYF. The CDR3 DNA sequence: TGTGCCAGCAGCCAAGCGGTGGATTTCTACGAGCAGTACTTC.